This T cell receptor (beta chain) was profiled in a study of OX40 agonist ivuxolimab in advanced cancers. Notes on the study in general: With doses of 0.1 to 3.0 mg/kg, CD4+ and CD8+ blood T cells had undergone clonal expansion by week 6.

Only a few counts were recorded for this clone. Its antigen is unknown. This CDR3 comprises 16 residues. Germline V gene data show CDR1 as MGHRA and CDR2 as YSYEKL. The protocol was immunoSEQ multiplex PCR, while the TCRdb copy is restricted to in-frame clones and leaves out a portion. The table lists 70,000 or so clones, roughly 82% of them singletons, with about 11% in the top ten. The chain carries TRBV4-1 and TRBJ2-5, with 9 nucleotides matching TRBD2. The J call may not be correct, given that the DNA end is closer to TRBJ2-7. This receptor was obtained from an adult with an advanced solid tumor such as melanoma, head and neck, liver or kidney cancer. Material: CD4+ or CD8+ T cells sorted from blood, obtained in a trial of the OX40 agonist ivuxolimab. The CDR3 protein is CASSQRIGTSFHEQYF. The CDR3 DNA reads TGCGCCAGCAGCCAGCGAATCGGGACTAGCTTCCACGAGCAGTACTTC.